This TCR beta chain emerged from a study of T cell changes during pregnancy in multiple sclerosis. CDR1 is SEHNR and CDR2 is FQNEAQ in the germline V gene (reference sequence). V lost 5 bases to trimming and J lost 0 bases; unmatched junction nucleotides: 9. This CDR3 region has 17 residues. The sample holds one count of this clone. This table comes from immunoSEQ multiplex PCR, and its TCRdb copy is limited to in-frame clones, with some not included. This repertoire shows fewer than 150,000 clones, about 96% found once; its top ten account for more than 0.4%. This TCR came from a female donor with multiple sclerosis, enrolled in a pregnancy study. Sample: peripheral blood, taken after pregnancy. The rearrangement uses TRBV7-9 and TRBJ2-7, with 11 bases that match TRBD2. CDR3 nucleotide sequence: TGTGCCAGCAGCCCAAGGACTAGCGGGCTTGACTCCTACGAGCAGTACTTC. This encodes CASSPRTSGLDSYEQYF.